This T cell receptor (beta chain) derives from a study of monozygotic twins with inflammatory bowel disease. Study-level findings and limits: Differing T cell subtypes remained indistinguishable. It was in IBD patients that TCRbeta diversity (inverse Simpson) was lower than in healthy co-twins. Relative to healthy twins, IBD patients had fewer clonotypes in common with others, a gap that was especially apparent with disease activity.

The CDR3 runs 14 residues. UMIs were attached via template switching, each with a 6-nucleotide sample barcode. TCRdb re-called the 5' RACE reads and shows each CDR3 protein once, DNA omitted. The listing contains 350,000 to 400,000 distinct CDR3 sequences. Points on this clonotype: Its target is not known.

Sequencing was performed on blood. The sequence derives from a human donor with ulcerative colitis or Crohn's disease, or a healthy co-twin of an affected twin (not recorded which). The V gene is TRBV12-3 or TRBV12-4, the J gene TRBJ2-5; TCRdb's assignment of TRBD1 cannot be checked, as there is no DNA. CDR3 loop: CASNNDRAQETQYF.